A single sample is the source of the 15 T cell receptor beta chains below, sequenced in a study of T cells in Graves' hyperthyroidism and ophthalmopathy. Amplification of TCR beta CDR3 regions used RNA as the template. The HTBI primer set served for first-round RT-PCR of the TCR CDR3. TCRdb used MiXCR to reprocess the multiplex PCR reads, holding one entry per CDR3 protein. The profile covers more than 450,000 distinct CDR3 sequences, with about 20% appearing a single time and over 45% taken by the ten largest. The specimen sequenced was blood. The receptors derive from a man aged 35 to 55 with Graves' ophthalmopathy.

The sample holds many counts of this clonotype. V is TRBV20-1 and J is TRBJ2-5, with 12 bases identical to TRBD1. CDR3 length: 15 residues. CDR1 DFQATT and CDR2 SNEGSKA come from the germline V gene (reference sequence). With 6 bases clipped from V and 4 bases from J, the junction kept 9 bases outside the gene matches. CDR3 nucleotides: TGCAGTGCCTCGGGACAGGGGGCGGGAAGAGAGACCCAGTACTTC. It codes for CSASGQGAGRETQYF.

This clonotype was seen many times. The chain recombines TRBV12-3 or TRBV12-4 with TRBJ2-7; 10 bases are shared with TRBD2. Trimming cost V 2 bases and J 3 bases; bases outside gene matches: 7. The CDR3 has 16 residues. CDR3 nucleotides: TGTGCCAGCAGTTTAACGTCTAGCGGGAGTCTCTACGAGCAGTACTTC. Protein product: CASSLTSSGSLYEQYF.

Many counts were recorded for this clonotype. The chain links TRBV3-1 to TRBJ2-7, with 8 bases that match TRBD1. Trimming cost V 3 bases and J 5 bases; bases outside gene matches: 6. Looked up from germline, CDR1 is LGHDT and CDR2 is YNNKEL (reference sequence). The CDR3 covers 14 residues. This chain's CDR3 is CASSHTGTGNEQYF. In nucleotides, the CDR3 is TGTGCCAGCAGCCATACCGGGACAGGAAACGAGCAGTACTTC.

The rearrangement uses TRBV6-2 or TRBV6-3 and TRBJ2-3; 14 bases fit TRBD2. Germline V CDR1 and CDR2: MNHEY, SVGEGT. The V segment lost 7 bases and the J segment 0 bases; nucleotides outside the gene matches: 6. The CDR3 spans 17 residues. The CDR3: CASTWTSGGLSTDTQYF. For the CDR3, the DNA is TGTGCCAGCACCTGGACTAGCGGGGGGCTGAGCACAGATACGCAGTATTTT.

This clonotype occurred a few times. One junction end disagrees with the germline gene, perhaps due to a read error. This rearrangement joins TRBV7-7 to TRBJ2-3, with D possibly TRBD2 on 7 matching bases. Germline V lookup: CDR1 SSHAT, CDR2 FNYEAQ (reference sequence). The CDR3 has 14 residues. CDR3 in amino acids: CASSTSQGGDTQYF. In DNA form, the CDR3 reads TGTGCTAGCAGCACCTCACAGGGAGGGGATACGCAGTATTTT.

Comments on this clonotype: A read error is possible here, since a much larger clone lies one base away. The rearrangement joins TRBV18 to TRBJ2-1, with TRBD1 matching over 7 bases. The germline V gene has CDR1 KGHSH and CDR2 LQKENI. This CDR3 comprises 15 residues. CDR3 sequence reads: CASSPTGSSCNEQFF. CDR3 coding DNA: TGTGCCAGCTCGCCGACAGGGAGCTCCTGCAATGAGCAGTTCTTC.

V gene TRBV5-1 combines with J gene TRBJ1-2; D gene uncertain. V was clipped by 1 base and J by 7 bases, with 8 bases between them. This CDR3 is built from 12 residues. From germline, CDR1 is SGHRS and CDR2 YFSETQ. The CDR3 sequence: CASSLSGGGYTF. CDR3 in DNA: TGCGCCAGCAGCTTGTCCGGAGGTGGCTACACCTTC.

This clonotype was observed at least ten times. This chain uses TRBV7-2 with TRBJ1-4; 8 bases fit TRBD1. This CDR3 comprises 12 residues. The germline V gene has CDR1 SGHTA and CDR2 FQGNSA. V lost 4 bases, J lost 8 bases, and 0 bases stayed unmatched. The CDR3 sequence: CASSWDREKLFF. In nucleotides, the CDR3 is TGTGCCAGCAGCTGGGACAGGGAAAAACTGTTTTTT.

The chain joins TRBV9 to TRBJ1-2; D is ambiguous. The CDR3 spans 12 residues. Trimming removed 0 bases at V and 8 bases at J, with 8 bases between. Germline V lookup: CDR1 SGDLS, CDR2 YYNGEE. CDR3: CASSVGASGYTF. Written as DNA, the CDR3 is TGTGCCAGCAGCGTAGGGGCCAGCGGCTACACCTTC. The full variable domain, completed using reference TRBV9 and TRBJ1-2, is DSGVTQTPKHLITATGQRVTLRCSPRSGDLSVYWYQQSLDQGLQFLIQYYNGEERAKGNILERFSAQQFPDLHSELNLSSLELGDSALYFCASSVGASGYTFGSGTRLTVV.

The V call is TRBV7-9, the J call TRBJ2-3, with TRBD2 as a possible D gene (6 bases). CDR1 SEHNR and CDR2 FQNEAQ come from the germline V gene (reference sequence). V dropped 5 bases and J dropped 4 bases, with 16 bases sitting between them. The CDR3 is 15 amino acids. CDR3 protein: CASSPRPGLSDTQYF. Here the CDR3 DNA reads TGTGCCAGCAGCCCGCGACCGGGACTGTCAGATACGCAGTATTTT. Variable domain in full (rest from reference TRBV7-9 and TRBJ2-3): DTGVSQNPRHKITKRGQNVTFRCDPISEHNRLYWYRQTLGQGPEFLTYFQNEAQLEKSRLLSDRFSAERPKGSFSTLEIQRTEQGDSAMYLCASSPRPGLSDTQYFGPGTRLTVL.

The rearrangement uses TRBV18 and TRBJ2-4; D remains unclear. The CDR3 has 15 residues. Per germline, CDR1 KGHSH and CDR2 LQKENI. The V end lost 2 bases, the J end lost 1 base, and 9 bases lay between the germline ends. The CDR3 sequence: CASSPAVAAKNIQYF. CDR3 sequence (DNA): TGTGCCAGCTCACCAGCAGTGGCGGCCAAAAACATTCAGTACTTC.

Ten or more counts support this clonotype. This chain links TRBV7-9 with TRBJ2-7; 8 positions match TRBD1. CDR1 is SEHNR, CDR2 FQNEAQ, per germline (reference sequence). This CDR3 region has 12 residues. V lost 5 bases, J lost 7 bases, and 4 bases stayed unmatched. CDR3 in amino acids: CASSPGTGEQYF. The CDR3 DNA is TGTGCCAGCAGCCCTGGGACAGGAGAGCAGTACTTC. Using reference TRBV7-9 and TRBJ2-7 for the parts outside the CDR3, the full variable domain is DTGVSQNPRHKITKRGQNVTFRCDPISEHNRLYWYRQTLGQGPEFLTYFQNEAQLEKSRLLSDRFSAERPKGSFSTLEIQRTEQGDSAMYLCASSPGTGEQYFGPGTRLTVT.

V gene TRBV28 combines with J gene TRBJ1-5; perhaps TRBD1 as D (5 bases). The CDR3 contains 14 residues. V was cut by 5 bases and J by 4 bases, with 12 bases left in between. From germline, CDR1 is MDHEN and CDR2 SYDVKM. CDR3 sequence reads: CASSPLGLNQPQHF. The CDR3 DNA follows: TGTGCCAGCAGTCCCCTGGGGCTGAATCAGCCCCAGCATTTT.

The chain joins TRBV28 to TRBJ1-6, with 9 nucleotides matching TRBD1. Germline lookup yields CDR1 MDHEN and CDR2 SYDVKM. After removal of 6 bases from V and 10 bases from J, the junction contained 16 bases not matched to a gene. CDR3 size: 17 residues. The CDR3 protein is CASRGFGTGTGSSPLHF. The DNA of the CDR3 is TGTGCCAGCAGGGGTTTCGGGACAGGGACTGGTAGCTCACCCCTCCACTTT.

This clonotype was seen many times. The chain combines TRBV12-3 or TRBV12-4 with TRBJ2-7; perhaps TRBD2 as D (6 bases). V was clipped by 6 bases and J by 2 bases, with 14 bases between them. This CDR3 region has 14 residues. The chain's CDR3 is CASSPRDFPYEQYF. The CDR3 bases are TGTGCCAGCAGCCCTAGGGACTTTCCCTACGAGCAGTACTTC.